This paragraph reports one TCR beta chain. What it binds is not known. The source of the sample is a study of cytotoxic CD8 clonotypes in ibrutinib-treated CLL. Per germline, CDR1 SGDLS and CDR2 YYNGEE. CDR3 size: 14 residues. The V end was cut by 1 base, the J end by 4 bases, with 8 bases between. Cryopreserved PBMCs provided around 1.9 micrograms of genomic DNA for the TCR beta libraries. Study observations and caveats: Public clonotypes (which were uncommon) either contracted or remained stable on treatment. Patients had baseline clonality above age-matched healthy donors, and this clonality moved with circulating CD8+ T-cell counts.

Using immunoSEQ multiplex PCR, the repertoire was profiled, and TCRdb retains in-frame clones only, with some absent. The sample yields some 350,000 clones, roughly two thirds seen once. The receptor comes from a human donor with chronic lymphocytic leukemia. This sequence joins TRBV9 and TRBJ2-2; no reliable D call. This specimen was PBMCs, taken after 36 months of ibrutinib treatment. The CDR3 bases are TGTGCCAGCAGCGTATGGGGTGGCACCGGGGAGCTGTTTTTT. Amino acid sequence: CASSVWGGTGELFF.